The entry below gives a single T cell receptor (beta chain) sequence along with its context. Its antigen is unknown. The record originates from a study of shared clonotypes between healthy human individuals. Study-wide context: The cohort had a couple of women and three men, ages 18 to 49. A donor's plate count was three for CD4 naive and three for CD4 memory; CD8 naive had two and CD8 memory one.

Assay: immunoSEQ multiplex PCR; the TCRdb copy retains only in-frame clones and omits some. Among under 750,000 clones, 72% were seen once, and the ten largest hold approximately 1.7%. General observations from the study: Shared clonotypes: approximately 5% naive CD4, about 3.5% naive CD8, under 2.5% memory CD4, about 0.4% memory CD8.

This CDR3 region has 15 residues. The germline gives CDR1 SGHRS, CDR2 YFSETQ. Trimming cost V 2 bases and J 1 base; bases outside gene matches: 2. The chain recombines TRBV5-1 with TRBJ2-2, with 7 bases aligning to TRBD2. This TCR came from a woman aged 30 to 39 in good health. The specimen sequenced was memory CD4+ T cells sorted from blood. Subset noted: CD45RA-negative fraction. The CDR3 DNA reads as TGCGCCAGCAGCTTAGCGGGGATGAACACCGGGGAGCTGTTTTTT. It specifies CASSLAGMNTGELFF.